One and the same sample provided the 21 T cell receptor beta chains below, sequenced in a study of CD8 T cells in Susac syndrome. Random hexamers were used to reverse transcribe the RNA input (roughly 0.5 to 1 ug). TCRdb recomputed calls from the immunoSEQ multiplex PCR reads with MiXCR, one row per CDR3 protein. The repertoire has around 180,000 distinct CDR3 sequences, approximately 94% of them found once; the top ten carry 0.093%. Sequencing was carried out using CD4+ T cells from PBMCs. Every receptor here comes from a human donor with multiple sclerosis.

The V gene is TRBV4-1, the J gene TRBJ2-2, with a tentative D call TRBD1 (5 bases). The V and J ends lost 3 bases and 1 base respectively, with 12 bases between them. This CDR3 region has 16 residues. In germline, CDR1 is MGHRA, CDR2 YSYEKL. CDR3 nucleotide sequence: TGCGCCAGCAGCCATCAGGGAAGGATGAACACCGGGGAGCTGTTTTTT. Translating gives CASSHQGRMNTGELFF.

This rearrangement joins TRBV29-1 to TRBJ2-5; 9 nucleotides line up with TRBD1. V lost 7 bases and J lost 4; bases outside the gene matches: 4. Germline values: CDR1 SQVTM, CDR2 ANQGSEA. The CDR3 is 12 amino acids. The CDR3 reads CSATGGRETQYF. In DNA form, the CDR3 reads TGCAGCGCCACAGGGGGCAGAGAGACCCAGTACTTC. The whole variable domain, filled in from reference TRBV29-1 and TRBJ2-5, reads SAVISQKPSRDICQRGTSLTIQCQVDSQVTMMFWYRQQPGQSLTLIATANQGSEATYESGFVIDKFPISRPNLTFSTLTVSNMSPEDSSIYLCSATGGRETQYFGPGTRLLVL.

The chain recombines TRBV7-2 with TRBJ1-2; D is ambiguous. V shed 6 bases and J shed 4 bases, with 18 bases lying between them. Germline V gene sequence: CDR1 SGHTA, CDR2 FQGNSA. The CDR3 is made up of 15 amino acids. The CDR3 DNA reads as TGTGCCAGCAGGCCAAGGCCAGGTCCACCCTATGGCTACACCTTC. Amino acids: CASRPRPGPPYGYTF.

This clonotype showed up just once. The chain uses TRBV9 and TRBJ2-7; D is perhaps TRBD1 or TRBD2 (6 bases each). Germline loops: CDR1 SGDLS, CDR2 YYNGEE. The CDR3 loop spans 14 amino acids. The V and J ends lost 4 bases and 2 bases respectively, with 13 bases between them. CDR3 DNA: TGTGCCAGCAGCTCGAAGAGGGGGGCCTACGAGCAGTACTTC. As protein: CASSSKRGAYEQYF.

The gene calls are TRBV5-1 and TRBJ2-5; D might be TRBD1 (6 bases). V was clipped by 4 bases and J by 1 base, with 11 bases between them. Germline values: CDR1 SGHRS, CDR2 YFSETQ. The CDR3 length is 14 residues. The CDR3, as DNA: TGCGCCAGCAGCAAGGGACAACTCCAAGAGACCCAGTACTTC. It specifies CASSKGQLQETQYF.

The rearrangement uses TRBV3-1 and TRBJ2-3; 7 bases are shared with TRBD2. Germline V CDR1 and CDR2: LGHDT, YNNKEL (reference sequence). V gave up 4 bases and J gave up 1 base; unmatched junction bases: 8. The CDR3 is 16 amino acids. CDR3 coding DNA: TGTGCCAGCAGCCGCCCTTGGGCGGGGGGCACAGATACGCAGTATTTT. This encodes CASSRPWAGGTDTQYF.

The chain links TRBV18 to TRBJ2-3; D gene ambiguous. Germline V CDR1 and CDR2: KGHSH, LQKENI. The CDR3 covers 15 residues. Trimming took 2 bases from V and 0 from J, leaving 9 bases between them. The chain's CDR3 is CASSPMGLSTDTQYF. Here the CDR3 DNA reads TGTGCCAGCTCACCAATGGGCCTTAGCACAGATACGCAGTATTTT.

The chain links TRBV6-5 to TRBJ2-7, with 8 bases lining up with TRBD2. The CDR3 is 14 residues long. V shed 6 bases, J shed 0 bases, and the junction held 4 bases outside the gene matches. Looked up from germline, CDR1 is MNHEY and CDR2 is SVGAGI. The CDR3 is CASRPSGSSYEQYF. CDR3 sequence (DNA): TGTGCCAGCAGACCCAGCGGGAGCTCCTACGAGCAGTACTTC.

The chain recombines TRBV5-1 with TRBJ1-4; 9 bases map to TRBD1. The CDR3 has 15 amino acids. Germline V gene lookup returns CDR1 SGHRS and CDR2 YFSETQ. V shed 2 bases and J 2 bases; nucleotides not matched to a gene: 1. CDR3 DNA: TGCGCCAGCAGCTTCGGGACAGGGACTAATGAAAAACTGTTTTTT. Translating gives CASSFGTGTNEKLFF. Drawing the rest from reference TRBV5-1 and TRBJ1-4, the complete variable domain is KAGVTQTPRYLIKTRGQQVTLSCSPISGHRSVSWYQQTPGQGLQFLFEYFSETQRNKGNFPGRFSGRQFSNSRSEMNVSTLELGDSALYLCASSFGTGTNEKLFFGSGTQLSVL.

This chain connects TRBV28 to TRBJ1-1; D not certain. Trimming took off 4 bases at V and 8 bases at J, with 8 bases between the two ends. Germline V gene sequence: CDR1 MDHEN, CDR2 SYDVKM. This CDR3 comprises 11 residues. CDR3 amino acids: CASSSRREAFF. CDR3 nucleotide sequence: TGTGCCAGCAGTTCCAGACGGGAAGCTTTCTTT.

The chain employs TRBV20-1 and TRBJ2-5; a weak D match, TRBD2 (6 bases). The CDR3 is 13 amino acids. The germline V gene has CDR1 DFQATT and CDR2 SNEGSKA (reference sequence). Trimming took off 7 bases at V and 2 bases at J, with 14 bases between the two ends. DNA for the CDR3: TGCAGTGTGGGCCTGGCGGGGCAAGAGACCCAGTACTTC. The encoded protein is CSVGLAGQETQYF.

The V and J genes are TRBV18 and TRBJ1-1; D remains unclear. Per the germline V gene, CDR1 is KGHSH and CDR2 is LQKENI. CDR3 length: 13 amino acids. V was clipped by 1 base and J by 4 bases, with 7 bases between them. CDR3 in amino acids: CASSPQSSTEAFF. Written as DNA, the CDR3 is TGTGCCAGCTCACCACAGAGTTCCACTGAAGCTTTCTTT.

This clonotype was detected only once. V usage is TRBV20-1 and J usage is TRBJ1-2; D ambiguous. V was pared by 6 bases and J by 1 base, with 9 bases between. The CDR3 has 12 amino acids. Looked up from germline, CDR1 is DFQATT and CDR2 is SNEGSKA (reference sequence). This CDR3 reads CSALGNNYGYTF. CDR3 DNA sequence: TGCAGTGCCTTGGGTAATAACTATGGCTACACCTTC.

This chain uses TRBV30 with TRBJ2-3; 9 bases agree with TRBD2. Germline V gives CDR1 GTSNPN, CDR2 SVGIG (reference sequence). The CDR3 spans 15 residues. The V segment lost 1 base and the J segment 5 bases; nucleotides outside the gene matches: 7. For the CDR3, the DNA is TGTGCCTGGAGTGCCGGGCGGGGGGGCAGAGATACGCAGTATTTT. Translated: CAWSAGRGGRDTQYF.

The V call is TRBV20-1, the J call TRBJ2-3, with D perhaps TRBD1 or TRBD2 (5 bases each). Germline CDR1 and CDR2: DFQATT and SNEGSKA (reference sequence). The ends were cut back, 2 bases at V and 3 bases at J, with 15 bases in the middle. The CDR3 length is 15 residues. CDR3 sequence (DNA): TGCAGTGCTAGACCCCCGGGGCTTAGGACAGATACGCAGTATTTT. Its protein product is CSARPPGLRTDTQYF.

This chain connects TRBV9 to TRBJ1-1; D is unclear. In germline, CDR1 is SGDLS, CDR2 YYNGEE. Trimming removed 2 bases from V and 4 bases from J, with 9 bases in between. The CDR3 totals 13 residues. The CDR3 spells CASSVMDSTEAFF. As DNA, the CDR3 is TGTGCCAGCAGCGTTATGGACTCCACTGAAGCTTTCTTT.

The chain carries TRBV29-1 and TRBJ2-1; D is possibly TRBD1 (6 bases). V gave up 5 bases and J gave up 4 bases, with 12 bases separating them. Germline loops: CDR1 SQVTM, CDR2 ANQGSEA. The CDR3 runs 13 residues. CDR3 sequence: CSVTTRGYNEQFF. CDR3 sequence (DNA): TGCAGCGTTACGACCAGGGGTTACAATGAGCAGTTCTTC.

The chain employs TRBV4-1 and TRBJ2-7; no firm D call. The CDR3 covers 15 residues. V was trimmed by 1 base and J by 1 base, leaving 11 bases between them. Germline loops: CDR1 MGHRA, CDR2 YSYEKL. This CDR3 reads CASSQGSPPSYEQYF. The CDR3 nucleotides read TGCGCCAGCAGCCAAGGGTCGCCGCCGTCCTACGAGCAGTACTTC.

This clonotype was counted once. The chain carries TRBV19 and TRBJ1-6, with D unresolved. CDR1 is LNHDA and CDR2 is SQIVND in the germline V gene (reference sequence). V dropped 3 bases and J dropped 6 bases, with 9 bases sitting between them. The CDR3 length is 14 residues. The CDR3 loop is CASSILALNSPLHF. The CDR3 coding sequence is TGTGCCAGTAGTATTCTGGCCCTTAATTCACCCCTCCACTTT. Full variable domain (rest looked up from reference TRBV19 and TRBJ1-6): DGGITQSPKYLFRKEGQNVTLSCEQNLNHDAMYWYRQDPGQGLRLIYYSQIVNDFQKGDIAEGYSVSREKKESFPLTVTSAQKNPTAFYLCASSILALNSPLHFGNGTRLTVT.

V usage is TRBV12-3 or TRBV12-4 and J usage is TRBJ2-1; D may be TRBD2 (7 bases). This CDR3 is built from 16 residues. V dropped 1 base and J dropped 6 bases, with 16 bases sitting between them. CDR3 nucleotides: TGTGCCAGCAGTTTAGTTGGGGGGGGCACGGGCAATGAGCAGTTCTTC. Encoded protein: CASSLVGGGTGNEQFF.

The rearrangement links TRBV3-1 to TRBJ2-7; either TRBD1 or TRBD2 may fit D (5 bases each). The ends were cut back, 1 base at V and 4 bases at J, with 14 bases in the middle. The CDR3 extends over 15 amino acids. Germline CDR1 LGHDT, CDR2 YNNKEL (reference sequence). The CDR3, as DNA: TGTGCCAGCAGCCAAGCCCCTGGGGGAGAATACGAGCAGTACTTC. This gives the protein CASSQAPGGEYEQYF.